These T cell receptor beta chains were read from a single sample in a study of shared clonotypes between healthy human individuals. Produced via immunoSEQ multiplex PCR; TCRdb's table is partial and in-frame only. This sample has approximately 2,200,000 clones, with roughly 91% found just once. The sequenced material came from naive CD8+ T cells from PBMCs. These TCRs come from a man aged 18 to 29 in good health. Some clones in this sample may be carry-over from other donors' samples. The CDR3 runs from the conserved cysteine through the conserved F or W. The D gene is left open where the match is weak. Only part of the rows carry a size: once, few, many, or a class if the clone is expanded.

TRBV2,.,TRBJ2-4,.,CASSERSGPRVDIQYF,TGTGCCAGCAGTGAGCGATCCGGTCCCAGGGTGGACATTCAGTACTTC
TRBV6-5,.,TRBJ1-3,.,CASSYEYQDSGNTIYF,TGTGCCAGCAGTTACGAATATCAGGACTCTGGAAACACCATATATTTT
TRBV7-8,.,TRBJ2-1,TRBD1,CASSRQGAYNEQFF,TGTGCCAGCAGTCGACAGGGGGCCTACAATGAGCAGTTCTTC
TRBV7-8,.,TRBJ1-5,TRBD1,CASSFDFAGTASNQPQHF,TGTGCCAGCAGCTTCGACTTCGCCGGGACAGCTAGCAATCAGCCCCAGCATTTT
TRBV5-1,once,TRBJ2-1,.,CASSPQWAKPSYNEQFF,TGCGCCAGCAGCCCCCAATGGGCGAAGCCGTCCTACAATGAGCAGTTCTTC
TRBV5-4,.,TRBJ2-5,TRBD2,CASSLGEAGGGETQYF,TGTGCCAGCAGCTTGGGTGAGGCGGGAGGTGGAGAGACCCAGTACTTC
TRBV2,.,TRBJ1-5,.,CASSDRPGNQPQHF,TGTGCCAGCAGTGATCGACCGGGAAATCAGCCCCAGCATTTT
TRBV30,.,TRBJ1-1,.,CARKGWRTEAFF,TGTGCCAGGAAGGGGTGGCGCACTGAAGCTTTCTTT
TRBV6-6,.,TRBJ2-5,TRBD2,CASSSLGLEGRDF,TGTGCCAGCAGTTCTTTAGGACTAGAAGGAAGGGACTTC
TRBV4-1,.,TRBJ1-1,.,CASSQDGYRVEAFF,TGCGCCAGCAGCCAAGATGGTTATCGTGTTGAAGCTTTCTTT
TRBV19,.,TRBJ1-1,.,CASSIKPNTEAFF,TGTGCCAGTAGTATCAAACCGAACACTGAAGCTTTCTTT